This note documents a single T cell receptor (beta chain) sequence. This entry comes from a study of blood T cell repertoires in COVID-19. Study-wide background: The origin of the acute and convalescent COVID-19 samples was the United States, Italy and Spain. The analysed material was cDNA or gDNA that came from T cells, B-cell-depleted T cells, or PBMCs.

Authors' analysis steps: It was from reference gene primer amplification that nucleated cell counts were estimated. Produced via immunoSEQ multiplex PCR; TCRdb's table is partial and in-frame only. V, J and clone size are those of that table, while D and trimming were read from the DNA. The sample has 86,000 or so clones; roughly 91% are singletons. Input material: peripheral blood. This sequence originates from a woman aged 50 to 65 in a cohort sampled during active COVID-19.

DNA of the CDR3: TGTGCCAGCAGTACTCAGGAGAACACTGAAGCTTTCTTT. Translated: CASSTQENTEAFF. This chain links TRBV2 with TRBJ1-1; no firm D call. The V and J ends lost 5 bases and 1 base respectively, with 8 bases between them. The CDR3 length is 13 residues. The V gene's germline CDR1 is SNHLY and CDR2 FYNNEI.